The sequence of this T cell receptor beta chain was determined in a study of shared clonotypes between healthy human individuals. The table came from immunoSEQ multiplex PCR; TCRdb's copy has only in-frame clones and leaves some out. The table includes some 2,100,000 clones, about 93% detected once. Naive-designated CD8 cells lacked CD45RO, were positively enriched for CCR7, and omitted terminally differentiated effector memory CD45RA+ cells. Study-level results: Roughly 5% of naive CD4 clonotypes were common to four donors. An anticipated effect of sequencing depth on clonotype sharing among donors was recognized.

Germline V CDR1 and CDR2: SGHAT, FQNNGV. The CDR3 runs to 17 residues. V trimming: 0 bases; J trimming: 6 bases; junction bases outside the gene matches: 8. Comments on this clone: Its matching antigen is unknown.

The receptor's source is a man between 18 and 29 years old in good health. Some clones in this sample may be carry-over from other donors' samples. The sequenced material came from naive CD8+ T cells from PBMCs. The J gene is TRBJ2-3, the V gene TRBV11-2, with 11 bases that match TRBD2. The CDR3 nucleotides read TGTGCCAGCAGCTTAGACGAACTAGCGGGGGAAGTGGATACGCAGTATTTT. This codes for CASSLDELAGEVDTQYF.